The rows below give T cell receptor beta chains drawn from one sample of a study of blood T cell repertoires in COVID-19. The repertoire was sequenced with immunoSEQ multiplex PCR; TCRdb's copy has only in-frame clones and lacks some. Found here are about 30,000 clones, nearly 90% of them singletons; the top ten hold about 9.9%. Sequenced: peripheral blood. The origin of the receptors is a human donor in a cohort sampled during active COVID-19. The conserved cysteine and the conserved F or W are not part of the CDR3 here. Fields, in order: J gene, V gene, clone size, CDR3 protein. Rows may omit the clone size; those that give it use once, few, many or a size class.

J: TRBJ1-2; V: TRBV10-3; size: .; CDR3: AISTGSNYGYT
J: TRBJ2-1; V: TRBV7-2; size: once; CDR3: ASTINRGGVYNEQF
J: TRBJ2-3; V: TRBV4-3; size: .; CDR3: ASSQGVSGSTDTQY
J: TRBJ1-3; V: TRBV28; size: .; CDR3: ASSLRSGNTIY
J: TRBJ1-3; V: TRBV28; size: .; CDR3: ASRPGDGRDSGNTIY
J: TRBJ2-3; V: TRBV29-1; size: .; CDR3: SVGQGIDTQY
J: TRBJ1-6; V: TRBV2; size: .; CDR3: ASRGTMMSPLH
J: TRBJ1-5; V: TRBV7-2; size: .; CDR3: ASSADRVGQPQH
J: TRBJ1-2; V: TRBV7-2; size: .; CDR3: ASSFRQGARYGYT
J: TRBJ2-1; V: TRBV4-3; size: .; CDR3: ASSQESRNEQF
J: TRBJ1-1; V: TRBV9; size: .; CDR3: ASSAQGVKNTEAF
J: TRBJ2-5; V: TRBV6-2/TRBV6-3; size: .; CDR3: ASTPGIGTDVETQY
J: TRBJ2-5; V: TRBV7-9; size: .; CDR3: ASSLQGLLGKQETQY
J: TRBJ1-3; V: TRBV13; size: .; CDR3: ASSLRQAGGSGNTIY
J: TRBJ1-5; V: TRBV5-1; size: few; CDR3: ASSLWGTGGNQPQH
J: TRBJ2-3; V: TRBV9; size: once; CDR3: ASSARERGTDTQY
J: TRBJ2-6; V: TRBV5-1; size: .; CDR3: ASSLAGAGANVLT
J: TRBJ1-4; V: TRBV6-5; size: .; CDR3: ASSFQGGREKLF
J: TRBJ2-6; V: TRBV19; size: .; CDR3: ASSTPKLGQYSGANVLT
J: TRBJ1-2; V: TRBV20-1; size: .; CDR3: SVDSYGYT
J: TRBJ1-1; V: TRBV5-6; size: .; CDR3: ASSFSTEAF
J: TRBJ1-1; V: TRBV7-5; size: .; CDR3: ARSADRQNTEAF
J: TRBJ2-5; V: TRBV7-9; size: .; CDR3: ASSPPEGERETQY
J: TRBJ1-1; V: TRBV19; size: .; CDR3: ASSKFTGLKNTEAF
J: TRBJ2-1; V: TRBV4-3; size: .; CDR3: ASSRAQGSSYNEQF
J: TRBJ2-7; V: TRBV6-5; size: .; CDR3: ASSYSTGVNEQY
J: TRBJ1-4; V: TRBV6-5; size: .; CDR3: ASSYSFSWPNEKLF
J: TRBJ1-2; V: TRBV29-1; size: .; CDR3: SVGQGSYGYT
J: TRBJ1-1; V: TRBV6-5; size: .; CDR3: ASSRTTGNTEAF
J: TRBJ2-5; V: TRBV6-4; size: .; CDR3: ASGGQETQY
J: TRBJ2-3; V: TRBV13; size: .; CDR3: ASSSQGGTDTQY
J: TRBJ1-3; V: TRBV3-1/TRBV3-2; size: .; CDR3: ASSQAPPGLNSGNTIY
J: TRBJ2-2; V: TRBV7-9; size: .; CDR3: ASRRNTGELF
J: TRBJ2-7; V: TRBV7-9; size: .; CDR3: ASSYQQGYEQY
J: TRBJ1-2; V: TRBV27; size: .; CDR3: ASSSLLGGHGYT
J: TRBJ1-2; V: TRBV6-5; size: .; CDR3: ASSSPSLTGNYGYT
J: TRBJ2-1; V: TRBV28; size: .; CDR3: ASSLLYTYNEQF
J: TRBJ2-3; V: TRBV5-1; size: .; CDR3: ASSLAGDTQY
J: TRBJ2-1; V: TRBV10-3; size: .; CDR3: AIGLAGDNEQF
J: TRBJ2-3; V: TRBV5-1; size: .; CDR3: ASRYLGLTDTQY
J: TRBJ1-5; V: TRBV15; size: .; CDR3: ATSKESQGAAEPQH
J: TRBJ2-7; V: TRBV7-6; size: .; CDR3: ASSRGQSSSYEQY
J: TRBJ2-2; V: TRBV19; size: .; CDR3: AGPTGGSNTGELF
J: TRBJ2-1; V: TRBV7-3; size: .; CDR3: ASSPGTRGQNEQF
J: TRBJ1-6; V: TRBV5-6; size: .; CDR3: ASSLFVGSNSPLH
J: TRBJ2-2; V: TRBV19; size: .; CDR3: ASILGTRTSGGTGELF
J: TRBJ1-5; V: TRBV7-2; size: .; CDR3: ASSFDAGENQH
J: TRBJ2-1; V: TRBV24-1; size: .; CDR3: ATSDPKRGRGNEQF
J: TRBJ2-1; V: TRBV6-2/TRBV6-3; size: .; CDR3: ASSYSGGEYNEQF
J: TRBJ2-7; V: TRBV4-3; size: .; CDR3: ASSPRGGAGEQY
J: TRBJ2-1; V: TRBV5-4; size: .; CDR3: ASSFLAGAVNEQF
J: TRBJ1-3; V: TRBV11-1; size: .; CDR3: ASSTGQSGNTIY
J: TRBJ2-7; V: TRBV4-3; size: .; CDR3: ASSQETGGSYEQY